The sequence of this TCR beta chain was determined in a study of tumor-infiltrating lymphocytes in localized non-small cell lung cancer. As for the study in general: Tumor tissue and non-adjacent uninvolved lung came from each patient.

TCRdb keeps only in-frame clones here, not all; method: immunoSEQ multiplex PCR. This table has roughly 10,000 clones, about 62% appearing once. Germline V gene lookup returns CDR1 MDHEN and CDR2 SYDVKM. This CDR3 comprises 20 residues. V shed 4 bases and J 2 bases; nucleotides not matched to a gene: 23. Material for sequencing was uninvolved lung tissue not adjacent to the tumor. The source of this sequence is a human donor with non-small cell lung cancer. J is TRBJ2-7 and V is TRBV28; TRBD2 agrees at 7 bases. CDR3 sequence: CASSSPGSGFGGGRTYEQYF. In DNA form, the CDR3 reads TGTGCCAGCAGTTCGCCCGGATCGGGCTTTGGGGGGGGTCGGACCTACGAGCAGTACTTC. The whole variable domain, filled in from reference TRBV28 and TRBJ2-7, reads DVKVTQSSRYLVKRTGEKVFLECVQDMDHENMFWYRQDPGLGLRLIYFSYDVKMKEKGDIPEGYSVSREKKERFSLILESASTNQTSMYLCASSSPGSGFGGGRTYEQYFGPGTRLTVT.